Described below is a single TCR beta chain sequence and its context. V lost 3 bases and J lost 5, with 11 bases in between. The CDR3 is 13 residues long. Germline V lookup: CDR1 SGHDT, CDR2 YYEEEE. This specimen comes from a study of CD8 T cells in Susac syndrome. It was with random hexamers that roughly 0.45 to 1 ug RNA was reverse transcribed. TCRdb itself ran the immunoSEQ multiplex PCR reads through MiXCR, one entry per CDR3 protein. The repertoire has fewer than 250,000 distinct CDR3 sequences, approximately 90% of them found once; the top ten carry around 0.15%. Sequencing of TCR beta drew on CD8+ and CD4+ T cells from blood. The multiple sclerosis control group was made up of treatment-naive patients with stable or active relapsing-remitting disease. Negative isolation yielded CD4+ and CD8+ T cells, and FACS enriched TEMRA cells.

Material: CD8+ T cells from PBMCs. The chain couples TRBV5-6 to TRBJ1-1, with TRBD1 as a possible D gene (6 bases). The receptor comes from a human donor with multiple sclerosis. This CDR3 reads CASSSTGLTEAFF. CDR3 DNA: TGTGCCAGCAGCTCTACAGGGTTGACTGAAGCTTTCTTT.